The rows below give T cell receptor beta chains drawn from one sample of a study of human T cells and chemical hapten exposure. TCRdb fed the RACE reads into MiXCR, producing one record per CDR3 protein. The table lists 130,000 or so distinct CDR3 sequences, 11% of them singletons. The material sequenced was whole blood, taken in connection with sensitization to the hapten diphenylcyclopropenone (DPC). Receptor source: a woman between 50 and 59 years old with alopecia areata. Some clones in this sample may be carry-over from other donors' samples. Each CDR3 is given with its conserved first and last residue. Each record gives: D gene, clone size, V gene, J gene, CDR3 DNA, CDR3 protein. A D gene is named only where the DNA matches it firmly. The size entry is marked missing in some rows and otherwise reads once, few, many or a size class.

>NA|many|TRBV11-3|TRBJ2-3
TGTGCCAGCAGCTTATACAAGGAACCAGATACGCAGTATTTT
CASSLYKEPDTQYF
>NA|few|TRBV4-1|TRBJ1-6
TGCGCCAGCAGCCAAGATAGGTCGGGGGGCTCACCCCTCCACTTT
CASSQDRSGGSPLHF
>TRBD2|NA|TRBV27|TRBJ2-1
TGTGCCAGCACCGAGGGACTACTCAATGAGCAGTTCTTC
CASTEGLLNEQFF
>NA|NA|TRBV7-2|TRBJ2-1
TGTGCCAGCAGCTTAACGGAGAGCTCCTACAATGAGCAGTTCTTC
CASSLTESSYNEQFF
>NA|NA|TRBV7-9|TRBJ2-1
TGTGCCAGCAGCTTAGCTACGGACGTGTTCTTC
CASSLATDVFF
>NA|many|TRBV6-2/TRBV6-3|TRBJ2-1
TGTGCCAGCAGTAAGCCGGGGAACAATGAGCAGTTCTTC
CASSKPGNNEQFF
>NA|few|TRBV5-1|TRBJ1-2
TGCGCCAGCAGCGAGGGGAGCTATGGCTACACCTTC
CASSEGSYGYTF
>NA|NA|TRBV7-3|TRBJ1-1
TGTGCCAGCAGCCCCGGACCGAAGAACACTGAAGCTTTCTTT
CASSPGPKNTEAFF
>NA|NA|TRBV29-1|TRBJ2-3
TGCAGCGCCCTAACAGGAACAGATACGCAGTATTTT
CSALTGTDTQYF
>TRBD1|many|TRBV7-7|TRBJ2-1
TGTGCCAGCAGCTCCTGGGACAGGGAGGTTGAGCAGTTCTTC
CASSSWDREVEQFF
>NA|many|TRBV5-1|TRBJ2-1
TGCGCCAGCACTCCCACGGGTGCGGGTGAGCAGTTCTTC
CASTPTGAGEQFF
>TRBD1|many|TRBV6-5|TRBJ1-6
TGTGCCAGCAGGGACAGGGCGGAGACACCCCTCCACTTT
CASRDRAETPLHF
>NA|few|TRBV4-2|TRBJ2-1
TGTGCCAGCAGCTTACAAGATCAGGGGACTATCAACAATGAGCAGTTCTTC
CASSLQDQGTINNEQFF
>NA|few|TRBV5-1|TRBJ2-6
TGCGCCAGCAGCTTGGACGTGGGGGGCCCTGGGGCCAACGTCCTGACTTTC
CASSLDVGGPGANVLTF
>NA|NA|TRBV5-5|TRBJ2-7
TGTGCCAGCAGCTTGGTTCCGGGGGGCAACGAGCAGTACTTC
CASSLVPGGNEQYF
>TRBD2|NA|TRBV6-2/TRBV6-3|TRBJ2-7
TGTGCCAGCAGTTTCTCTAGCGGAGTCGGGGAGCAGTACTTC
CASSFSSGVGEQYF
>TRBD2|NA|TRBV29-1|TRBJ2-2
TGCAGCGTTGGACGGGGGGGCACCGGGGAGCTGTTTTTT
CSVGRGGTGELFF
>NA|NA|TRBV7-9|TRBJ2-5
TGTGCCAGCAGCTTACGCGGACAGATCCAAGAGACCCAGTACTTC
CASSLRGQIQETQYF
>NA|NA|TRBV7-9|TRBJ2-3
TGTGCCAGCAGCCCGCCGTGGTCGCCGGTCTCGCAGTATTTT
CASSPPWSPVSQYF
>NA|many|TRBV25-1|TRBJ2-7
TGTGCCAGCAGTGAACCACCCGCAGGGTACTGCTACGAGCAGTACTTC
CASSEPPAGYCYEQYF
>TRBD2|NA|TRBV9|TRBJ2-4
TGTGCCAGCAGCAAACTTCCCGGGACTAGCGGGGGTGGAAACATTCAGTACTTC
CASSKLPGTSGGGNIQYF
>TRBD2|few|TRBV13|TRBJ2-3
TGTGCCAGCAGCACGGGACTAGCGGTTACAGATACGCAGTATTTT
CASSTGLAVTDTQYF
>NA|NA|TRBV29-1|TRBJ1-1
TGCAGCGGGGCGAACACTGAAGCTTTCTTT
CSGANTEAFF
>NA|many|TRBV10-1|TRBJ2-5
TGCGCCAGCAGTGAGAAAGTGGGAGGCGAGACCCAGTACTTC
CASSEKVGGETQYF
>NA|NA|TRBV29-1|TRBJ1-4
TGCAGCGTTGAAGATCGGGCGGGGGCAACTAATGAAAAACTGTTTTTT
CSVEDRAGATNEKLFF
>NA|few|TRBV7-2|TRBJ2-3
TGTGCCAGCAGCTTAGGGCCGTCCCTGGCGACAGATACGCAGTATTTT
CASSLGPSLATDTQYF
>NA|many|TRBV2|TRBJ1-5
TGTGCCAGCACGTCCGAGGGGGAAGGACAGCCCCAGCATTTT
CASTSEGEGQPQHF
>NA|few|TRBV5-6|TRBJ1-2
TGTGCCAGCACCGTCGGACGGAGCTATAACTATGGCTACACCTTC
CASTVGRSYNYGYTF
>TRBD1|NA|TRBV12-3/TRBV12-4|TRBJ2-1
TGTGCCAGCAGTTCCATGAGGCGAGGGGGCGGTGAGCAGTTCTTC
CASSSMRRGGGEQFF
>TRBD2|few|TRBV30|TRBJ2-1
TGTGCCTGGAGTGCCCTAGCGGGAGGGGGTGAGCAGTTCTTC
CAWSALAGGGEQFF
>NA|many|TRBV10-3|TRBJ2-1
TGTGCCAGCCGGGGGAGCCTCGATGAGCAGTTCTTC
CASRGSLDEQFF
>NA|few|TRBV10-3|TRBJ1-4
TGTGCCATCAGTGAGTCATCCGGATCAACTAATGAAAAACTGTTTTTT
CAISESSGSTNEKLFF
>TRBD1|NA|TRBV14|TRBJ2-7
TGTGCCAGCAGCCCCCCGCTTTGGTCAGGGGGCCTCGTCTACGAGCAGTACTTC
CASSPPLWSGGLVYEQYF